The 20 T cell receptor beta chains reported below all come from one sample, sequenced in a study of beta chain features in type 1 diabetes. Findings and limits, study-wide: All four CD4+ subsets of Type 1 diabetes patients contained TCRB CDR3s that were moderately but significantly shorter.

Their recognized antigens are unknown. All of the isolated RNA was reverse transcribed, so expressed TCRB transcripts were sequenced. Repertoires were generated with immunoSEQ multiplex PCR, while TCRdb's copy carries only in-frame clones and drops some. The table includes 300,000 to 450,000 clones, around 12% detected once. Specimen: naive CD4+ T cells from blood. The receptors stem from a woman between 18 and 29 years old with type 1 diabetes.

The V gene is TRBV7-9, the J gene TRBJ2-5; 7 bases match TRBD1. This CDR3 has 14 amino acids. V was clipped by 6 bases and J by 5 bases; unmatched bases: 9. Germline V lookup: CDR1 SEHNR, CDR2 FQNEAQ (reference sequence). The CDR3 here is CASSPAGTEETQYF. The CDR3 coding sequence is TGTGCCAGCAGTCCTGCCGGGACAGAGGAGACCCAGTACTTC.

Regarding this clone: The same CDR3 also results from other DNA sequences found in this sample. This sequence joins TRBV7-9 and TRBJ2-5, with D maybe TRBD1 (6 bases). The V end lost 3 bases, the J end lost 2 bases, and 7 bases lay between the germline ends. Per germline, CDR1 SEHNR and CDR2 FQNEAQ (reference sequence). There are 13 residues in the CDR3. The CDR3 region has the DNA TGTGCCAGCAGCTTCAGGGGACAAGAGACCCAGTACTTC. Translation gives CASSFRGQETQYF.

The chain couples TRBV5-1 to TRBJ2-7, with 8 bases lining up with TRBD1. CDR1 is SGHRS, CDR2 YFSETQ, per germline. This CDR3 has 14 residues. Trimming at V came to 5 bases and at J to 2 bases, leaving 6 bases not matched to a gene. The CDR3, as DNA: TGCGCCAGCAGAAGGGGACAGGCACCCTACGAGCAGTACTTC. Residues: CASRRGQAPYEQYF.

The chain uses TRBV5-1 and TRBJ2-1; the match to TRBD2 covers 11 bases. After removal of 4 bases from V and 7 bases from J, the junction contained 10 bases not matched to a gene. The CDR3 runs to 16 residues. Germline CDR1 is SGHRS and CDR2 is YFSETQ. CDR3 DNA sequence: TGCGCCAGCAGCAACTTAGCGGGGGGGGTGTTAAATGAGCAGTTCTTC. Translating it yields CASSNLAGGVLNEQFF. Full variable domain (outside the CDR3, taken from reference TRBV5-1 and TRBJ2-1): KAGVTQTPRYLIKTRGQQVTLSCSPISGHRSVSWYQQTPGQGLQFLFEYFSETQRNKGNFPGRFSGRQFSNSRSEMNVSTLELGDSALYLCASSNLAGGVLNEQFFGPGTRLTVL.

Here the CDR3 reads CASSQEQDLREQFF. CDR3 sequence (DNA): TGCGCCAGCAGCCAAGAGCAGGACTTGCGGGAGCAGTTCTTC. The V and J genes are TRBV4-1 and TRBJ2-1; tentatively, D is TRBD2 (5 bases). V was clipped by 0 bases and J by 10 bases, with 13 bases between them. The CDR3 contains 14 residues. CDR1 MGHRA and CDR2 YSYEKL come from the germline V gene.

This clone was recorded only once. Other DNA sequences in the sample encode the same CDR3. J is TRBJ1-1 and V is TRBV5-1; no clear D gene. V lost 0 bases and J 0 bases, leaving 6 bases between the germline ends. CDR1 is SGHRS, CDR2 YFSETQ, per germline. This CDR3 contains 14 residues. CDR3 loop: CASSLAEMNTEAFF. Written as DNA, the CDR3 is TGCGCCAGCAGCTTGGCGGAGATGAACACTGAAGCTTTCTTT.

The V call is TRBV9, the J call TRBJ2-3; 7 nucleotides align to TRBD2. Germline CDR1 is SGDLS and CDR2 is YYNGEE. Unmatched junction bases numbered 5, after V lost 0 bases and J lost 4 bases. The CDR3 consists of 15 residues. The chain's CDR3 is CASSVGAGVADTQYF. The DNA of the CDR3 is TGTGCCAGCAGCGTAGGTGCGGGAGTGGCAGATACGCAGTATTTT.

V gene TRBV2 combines with J gene TRBJ1-1; no clear D. There are 13 residues in the CDR3. The V and J ends lost 8 bases and 4 bases respectively, with 14 bases between them. Germline V lookup: CDR1 SNHLY, CDR2 FYNNEI. The CDR3 spells CASSGPRSTEAFF. As DNA, the CDR3 is TGTGCCAGCTCGGGTCCACGGAGCACTGAAGCTTTCTTT.

This clone has a handful of counts. This chain uses TRBV29-1 with TRBJ2-1; D might be TRBD2 (7 bases). Germline V gives CDR1 SQVTM, CDR2 ANQGSEA. V lost 0 bases and J 8 bases, leaving 11 bases between the germline ends. The length of the CDR3 is 13 residues. The CDR3 DNA reads TGCAGCGTTGAAGATGGCGGGGGCCATGAGCAGTTCTTC. It specifies CSVEDGGGHEQFF.

The gene calls are TRBV25-1 and TRBJ2-1; D might be TRBD2 (6 bases). Trimming pared 7 bases from V and 4 bases from J, leaving 17 bases between. From germline, CDR1 is MGHDK and CDR2 SYGVNS. There are 15 residues in the CDR3. DNA of the CDR3: TGTGCCAGCACCCACCCCGGGGCGGGGTACAATGAGCAGTTCTTC. The encoded protein is CASTHPGAGYNEQFF.

This clone was counted a few times. This sequence joins TRBV9 and TRBJ1-2, with TRBD1 identical over 12 bases. This CDR3 is built from 14 residues. Trimming took 4 bases from V and 6 from J; bases not matched to a gene: 4. Germline V gene lookup returns CDR1 SGDLS and CDR2 YYNGEE. CDR3 loop: CASSTGTGGDGYTF. The DNA for the CDR3 is TGTGCCAGCAGCACCGGGACAGGGGGCGATGGCTACACCTTC.

This clone was seen a handful of times. The rearrangement links TRBV27 to TRBJ2-5, with a possible D match to TRBD1 (6 bases). The end of the DNA is better explained by TRBJ2-7, so the J call may be wrong. Germline values: CDR1 MNHEY, CDR2 SMNVEV (reference sequence). This CDR3 has 13 residues. CDR3 sequence (DNA): TGTGCCAGCAGTACAGTCACAGGGTTCGAGCAGTACTTC. As protein: CASSTVTGFEQYF.

This chain connects TRBV10-3 to TRBJ2-5; 11 bases match TRBD2. Germline lookup yields CDR1 ENHRY and CDR2 SYGVKD. The CDR3 extends over 15 amino acids. V lost 6 bases and J lost 2; bases outside the gene matches: 5. The CDR3 nucleotides read TGTGCCATCAGCGGGACTAGCGGCGAACAAGAGACCCAGTACTTC. Translated: CAISGTSGEQETQYF.

CDR3 sequence (DNA): TGTGCCAGCAGCTTCAGCGGGAGGGCCCCAGATACGCAGTATTTT. Protein sequence: CASSFSGRAPDTQYF. The V call is TRBV27, the J call TRBJ2-3; 10 bases are a match to TRBD2. The CDR3 sequence is 15 residues long. V shed 6 bases, J shed 4 bases, and the junction held 7 bases outside the gene matches. Per germline, CDR1 MNHEY and CDR2 SMNVEV (reference sequence).

The sample holds a few counts of this clone. V gene TRBV14 combines with J gene TRBJ1-6; TRBD1 is a possible D gene (5 bases). Germline loops: CDR1 SGHDN, CDR2 FVKESK. The CDR3 runs 14 residues. V was clipped by 1 base and J by 11 bases, with 12 bases between them. The CDR3 DNA follows: TGTGCCAGCAGCCAAGCAGGGATCTTAGCACCCCTCCACTTT. Translated, it gives CASSQAGILAPLHF.

In its sample, this clone was seen a few times. V usage is TRBV7-9 and J usage is TRBJ1-1, with D possibly being TRBD1 (5 bases). CDR1 and CDR2 from the germline V gene are SEHNR and FQNEAQ (reference sequence). The CDR3 covers 13 residues. Trimming pared 5 bases from V and 5 bases from J, leaving 12 bases between. The CDR3 DNA follows: TGTGCCAGCAGCACCCAGGGCAGGACTGAAGCTTTCTTT. Protein product: CASSTQGRTEAFF.

This clone was picked up a small number of times. V is TRBV5-6 and J is TRBJ2-1, with 8 bases aligning to TRBD2. V lost 6 bases, J lost 2 bases, and 7 bases stayed unmatched. This CDR3 comprises 15 residues. Germline assignment: CDR1 SGHDT and CDR2 YYEEEE. The CDR3 DNA is TGTGCCAGCAAACCCGGGGGGGCTACCTACAATGAGCAGTTCTTC. Translating it yields CASKPGGATYNEQFF.

This chain connects TRBV2 to TRBJ2-2, with 9 bases aligning to TRBD1. Germline CDR1 SNHLY, CDR2 FYNNEI. The CDR3 sequence is 16 residues long. The junction had 15 bases not matched to a gene; V was cut back by 8 bases and J by 8 bases. The CDR3: CASLHPGTGPGGELFF. The CDR3 DNA follows: TGTGCCAGCCTCCACCCCGGGACAGGGCCAGGTGGGGAGCTGTTTTTT.

There are a few counts of this clone. V is TRBV28 and J is TRBJ1-2, with D unresolved. The V end was cut by 5 bases, the J end by 4 bases, with 2 bases between. Germline V lookup: CDR1 MDHEN, CDR2 SYDVKM. The CDR3 covers 10 residues. DNA of the CDR3: TGTGCCAGCAGTCGCTATGGCTACACCTTC. Residues: CASSRYGYTF.

There are a few counts of this clone. V gene TRBV19 combines with J gene TRBJ1-2, with a possible D match to TRBD1 (6 bases). This CDR3 is 15 amino acids long. V was clipped by 7 bases and J by 0 bases, with 15 bases between them. Germline CDR1 reads LNHDA; CDR2 reads SQIVND (reference sequence). The CDR3 DNA follows: TGTGCCAGTAAGCTCGGACAGAGCCCTAACTATGGCTACACCTTC. It is translated as CASKLGQSPNYGYTF.